This T cell receptor (beta chain) was identified in a study of siplizumab effects on memory and regulatory T cells. The assay was immunoSEQ multiplex PCR, and TCRdb's table has in-frame clones only and misses some. The sample records 100,000 or so clones, 94% being singletons. Germline-derived CDR1 and CDR2 are KGHSH and LQKENI. CDR3 length: 15 residues. The V end lost 5 bases, the J end lost 6 bases, and 19 bases lay between the germline ends. Sequences were obtained from non-Treg CD4+ T cells sorted from blood. The rearrangement uses TRBV18 and TRBJ1-1, with unresolved D. This TCR derives from a human donor in good health. Here the CDR3 DNA reads TGTGCCAGCTCAGTTTCTCCATTAGGGTCCGCTGAAGCTTTCTTT. This codes for CASSVSPLGSAEAFF.